Listed here are 9 T cell receptor beta chains from one sample, sequenced in a study of blood T cell repertoires in COVID-19. Sequenced by immunoSEQ multiplex PCR; TCRdb stores in-frame clones only, minus some. The sample has some 110,000 clones, 86% seen once; the top ten hold over 4.5%. Source material: peripheral blood. These receptors were obtained from a human donor in a cohort sampled during active COVID-19.

The rearrangement uses TRBV6-5 and TRBJ2-5; D might be TRBD1 (5 bases). Germline CDR1 is MNHEY and CDR2 is SVGAGI. This CDR3 contains 15 residues. With 0 bases removed from V and 4 bases from J, the gap between germline ends came to 12 bases. CDR3 loop: CASSYSGIRGETQYF. CDR3 sequence (DNA): TGTGCCAGCAGTTACTCGGGTATTAGGGGAGAGACCCAGTACTTC.

The chain carries TRBV7-9 and TRBJ2-5; no reliable D call. CDR1 and CDR2 from the germline V gene are SEHNR and FQNEAQ (reference sequence). The CDR3 is 17 amino acids. The ends were cut back, 5 bases at V and 0 bases at J, with 19 bases in the middle. The DNA of the CDR3 is TGTGCCAGCAGCCATAAAGCCTTAGACTGGTACCAAGAGACCCAGTACTTC. It encodes CASSHKALDWYQETQYF.

The chain has TRBV7-9 and TRBJ2-7; 7 bases are shared with TRBD1. CDR3 length equals 13 residues. CDR1 is SEHNR, CDR2 FQNEAQ, per germline (reference sequence). J gave up 6 bases and V 6 bases, and 8 bases lay outside the gene matches. The CDR3 sequence is CASSSSGTAEQYF. Written as DNA, the CDR3 is TGTGCCAGCAGTTCATCCGGGACAGCCGAGCAGTACTTC.

V gene TRBV18 combines with J gene TRBJ2-2; a possible D gene is TRBD1 (6 bases). CDR1 is KGHSH and CDR2 is LQKENI in the germline V gene. Trimming took 7 bases from V and 2 from J, leaving 11 bases between them. The CDR3 extends over 14 amino acids. CDR3 bases: TGTGCCAGCTTACAGGGACAAAACACCGGGGAGCTGTTTTTT. It translates to CASLQGQNTGELFF.

The chain joins TRBV4-1 to TRBJ1-5; D gene unclear. The CDR3 runs to 16 residues. The germline V gene encodes CDR1 MGHRA and CDR2 YSYEKL. Trimming shortened V by 1 base and J by 0 bases, and 10 bases separated the two germline ends. The CDR3: CASSQGGENSNQPQHF. CDR3 nucleotides: TGCGCCAGCAGCCAAGGCGGTGAAAATAGCAATCAGCCCCAGCATTTT.

This chain uses TRBV27 with TRBJ2-2, with TRBD1 matching 7 bases. The CDR3 has 17 residues. Germline-derived CDR1 and CDR2 are MNHEY and SMNVEV (reference sequence). Trimming removed 5 bases from V and 4 bases from J; junction bases left unmatched: 13. The CDR3 nucleotides are TGTGCCAGCAGTACTTTATGGACAGGACATACCACCGGGGAGCTGTTTTTT. It translates to CASSTLWTGHTTGELFF.

As for this clone: Other nucleotide sequences in the sample specify the same CDR3. The chain carries TRBV5-1 and TRBJ2-7; D is uncertain. Trimming stripped 1 base from V and 1 base from J, with 3 bases between. CDR1 and CDR2 (germline): SGHRS, YFSETQ. The CDR3 is made up of 12 amino acids. Here the CDR3 DNA reads TGCGCCAGCAGCTTGCCTTCCTACGAGCAGTACTTC. Encoded protein: CASSLPSYEQYF.

V is TRBV18 and J is TRBJ1-5; 8 nucleotides match TRBD1. V was clipped by 5 bases and J by 2 bases; unmatched bases: 5. The germline V gene has CDR1 KGHSH and CDR2 LQKENI. CDR3 length: 15 amino acids. The CDR3: CASSSSDRGNQPQHF. The CDR3 nucleotides are TGTGCCAGCTCATCCTCGGACAGGGGCAATCAGCCCCAGCATTTT.

The chain uses TRBV14 and TRBJ2-1; 9 bases line up with TRBD1. The V gene's germline CDR1 is SGHDN and CDR2 FVKESK. V lost 5 bases and J lost 0; bases outside the gene matches: 14. The CDR3 is made up of 19 amino acids. Written as DNA, the CDR3 is TGTGCCAGCAGCACTCGGACAGGGGTCTTAGGTAGCTCCTACAATGAGCAGTTCTTC. Amino acids: CASSTRTGVLGSSYNEQFF.